Here is one TCR beta chain with its context. The protocol was immunoSEQ multiplex PCR, while the TCRdb copy is restricted to in-frame clones and leaves out a portion. The sample consists of some 640,000 clones, more than 70% of them appearing once. This sample was included in a study of Ad26.COV2.S vaccination and SARS-CoV-2 variants. Stated treatment: over 15 received Ad26.COV2.S at low or high dose, single or two shots; about 5 received placebo; per-sample allocation not given. Collection of the samples took place on day 63 after the first injection of vaccine or placebo. The material was peripheral blood, obtained in a trial of Ad26.COV2.S vaccine versus placebo. The receptor was derived from a person aged 18 to 59 who received the Ad26.COV2.S COVID-19 vaccine or a placebo.

The CDR3 loop reads CASSLAGAVEKLFF. CDR3 coding DNA: TGTGCCAGCAGCTTGGCCGGGGCGGTTGAAAAACTGTTTTTT. The chain uses TRBV5-8 and TRBJ1-4; a weak D match, TRBD1 (5 bases). The ends were cut back, 0 bases at V and 7 bases at J, with 10 bases in the middle. CDR1 SGHTS and CDR2 YDEGEE come from the germline V gene. The CDR3 spans 14 residues.